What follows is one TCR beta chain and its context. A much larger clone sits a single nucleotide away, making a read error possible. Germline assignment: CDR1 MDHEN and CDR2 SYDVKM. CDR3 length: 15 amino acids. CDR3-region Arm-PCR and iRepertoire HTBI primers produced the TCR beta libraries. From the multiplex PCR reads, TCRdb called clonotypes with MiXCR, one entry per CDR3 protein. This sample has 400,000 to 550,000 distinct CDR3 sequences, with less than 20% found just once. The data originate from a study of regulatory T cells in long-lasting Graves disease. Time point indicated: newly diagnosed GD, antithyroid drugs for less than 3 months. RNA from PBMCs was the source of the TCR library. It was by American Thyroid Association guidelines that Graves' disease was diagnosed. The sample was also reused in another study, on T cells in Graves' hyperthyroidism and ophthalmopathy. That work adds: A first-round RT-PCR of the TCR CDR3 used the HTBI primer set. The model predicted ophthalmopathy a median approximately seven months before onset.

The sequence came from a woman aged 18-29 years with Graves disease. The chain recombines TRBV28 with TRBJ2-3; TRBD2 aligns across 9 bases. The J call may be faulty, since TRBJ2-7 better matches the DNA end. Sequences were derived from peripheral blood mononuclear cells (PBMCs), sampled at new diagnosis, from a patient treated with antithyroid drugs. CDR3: CASSPREGPYGEQYF. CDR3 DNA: TGTGCCAGCAGTCCGCGGGAGGGCCCTTACGGGGAGCAGTACTTC.